This record looks at one TCR beta chain sequence and its context. Its target is not known. A much larger clonotype is one base distant, so this may be a read error. A second about 6 to 12 cycle PCR used barcoded and J-beta primers. The authors tagged each cDNA molecule using a template-switch adaptor with 12 random nucleotides. TCRdb redid the calling of the 5' RACE reads with MiXCR, one entry per CDR3 protein. The sample holds 600,000 to 800,000 distinct CDR3 sequences, around 21% seen once. This sample is part of a study of blood T cells in healthy people across ages. Findings of the study overall: More naive CD4+ cells and higher diversity marked long-lived donors relative to aged donors.

The CDR3 spans 13 residues. Germline V gene data show CDR1 as MNHEY and CDR2 as SVGEGT. The TCR was taken from a man between 65 and 79 years old in good health. The chain couples TRBV6-2 or TRBV6-3 to TRBJ2-5; D not resolved. The source material was blood. The CDR3 coding sequence is TGTGCCAGCAGTTACTCCCCTTTGGAGACCCAGCACTTC. Encoded protein: CASSYSPLETQHF.